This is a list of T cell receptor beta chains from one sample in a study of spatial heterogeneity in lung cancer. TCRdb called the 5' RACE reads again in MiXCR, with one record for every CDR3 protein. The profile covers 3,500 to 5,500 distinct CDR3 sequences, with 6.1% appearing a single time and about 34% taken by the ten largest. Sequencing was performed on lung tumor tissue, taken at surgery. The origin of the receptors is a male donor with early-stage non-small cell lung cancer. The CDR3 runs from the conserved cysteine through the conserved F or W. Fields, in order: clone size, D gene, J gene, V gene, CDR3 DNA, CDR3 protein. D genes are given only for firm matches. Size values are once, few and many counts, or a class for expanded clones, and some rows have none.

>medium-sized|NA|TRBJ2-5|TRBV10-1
TGCGCCAGCAGTGAACCGGGGGAAGAGACCCAGTACTTC
CASSEPGEETQYF
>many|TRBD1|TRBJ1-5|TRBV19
TGTGCCAGTAGTATGCGGGACAGCTGGAATCAGCCCCAGCATTTT
CASSMRDSWNQPQHF
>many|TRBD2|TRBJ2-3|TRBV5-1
TGCGCCAGCAGCTTGGTGGCGGGAGGGGCCCCAGATACGCAGTATTTT
CASSLVAGGAPDTQYF
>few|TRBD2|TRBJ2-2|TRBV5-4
TGTGCCAGCAGCCAACTAGCGGGAGATAGCACCGGGGAGCTGTTTTTT
CASSQLAGDSTGELFF
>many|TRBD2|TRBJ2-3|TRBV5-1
TGCGCCAGCAGCGCCCTGGGGCTAGCGGGGGTCCGTGGAGATACGCAGTATTTT
CASSALGLAGVRGDTQYF
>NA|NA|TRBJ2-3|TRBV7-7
TGTGCCAGCAGCTTATCCGGGGCAGATACGCAGTATTTT
CASSLSGADTQYF
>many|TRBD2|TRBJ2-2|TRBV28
TGTGCCAGCAAAAGCGCCGGGACTACGAACACCGGGGAGCTGTTTTTT
CASKSAGTTNTGELFF
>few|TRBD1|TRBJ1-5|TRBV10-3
TGTGCCATCAGTGAAGGACAGGGCCAGCCCCAGCATTTT
CAISEGQGQPQHF
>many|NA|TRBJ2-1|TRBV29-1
TGCAGCGTTGTGCGGAGCAATGAGCAGTTCTTC
CSVVRSNEQFF
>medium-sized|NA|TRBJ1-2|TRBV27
TGTGCCAGCAACTCAATAGGAGGGACTAACTATGGCTACACCTTC
CASNSIGGTNYGYTF
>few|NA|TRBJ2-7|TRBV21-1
TGTGCCAGCAGCCCCCGCGTTAGACTAGCGGGAGAGCCAACCTACGAGCAGTACTTC
CASSPRVRLAGEPTYEQYF
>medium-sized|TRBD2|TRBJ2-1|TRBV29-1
TGCAGCGTTTCCCCCGGACTAGCGGGGGACAATGAGCAGTTCTTC
CSVSPGLAGDNEQFF
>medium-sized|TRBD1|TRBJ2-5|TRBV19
TGTGCCAGTAGTACCTTCAGGGGGAGCGGCGGAGAGACCCAGTACTTC
CASSTFRGSGGETQYF
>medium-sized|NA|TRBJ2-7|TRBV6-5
TGTGCCATGCCCCGAGACAGGAGCATAACCTACGAGCAGTACTTC
CAMPRDRSITYEQYF
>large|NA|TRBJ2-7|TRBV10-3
TGTGCCATCAGCCATGACTCCGGCGAGCAGTACTTC
CAISHDSGEQYF
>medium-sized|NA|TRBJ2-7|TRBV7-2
TGTGCCAGCAGCTTACGGACGGTTTCCTACGAGCAGTACTTC
CASSLRTVSYEQYF
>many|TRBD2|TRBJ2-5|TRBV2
TGTGCCAGCAGTGCGGGTAGCGGGAGGGCCTTCGAGACCCAGTACTTC
CASSAGSGRAFETQYF
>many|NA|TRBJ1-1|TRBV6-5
TGTGCCAGCAGCCGGTCGGGGGGGACGTGGACTGAAGCTTTCTTT
CASSRSGGTWTEAFF
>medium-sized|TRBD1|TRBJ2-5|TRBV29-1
TGCAGCGTTGGTATCAGGGGGGAGACCCAGTACTTC
CSVGIRGETQYF
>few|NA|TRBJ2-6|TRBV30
TGTGCCTGGAGCGCGGGACTCCACTCTGGGGCCAACGTCCTGACTTTC
CAWSAGLHSGANVLTF
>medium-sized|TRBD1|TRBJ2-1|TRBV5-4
TGTGCCAGCAGCTTTCCCCCCGGTCAGGGGGAAAATGAGCAGTTCTTC
CASSFPPGQGENEQFF
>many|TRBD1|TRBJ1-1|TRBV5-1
TGCGCCAGCAGAGAGACAGGGGTGAGGGACACTGAAGCTTTCTTT
CASRETGVRDTEAFF
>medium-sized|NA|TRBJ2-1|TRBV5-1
TGCGCCAGCAGCTACCGGGATAGCGGTAATGAGCAGTTCTTC
CASSYRDSGNEQFF
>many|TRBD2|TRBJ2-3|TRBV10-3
TGTGCCATCAGTGTCGGCGGGGGGGGAGCAGATACGCAGTATTTT
CAISVGGGGADTQYF
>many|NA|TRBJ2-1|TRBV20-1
TGCAGTGCGGAACCCGGGACTCAAGCAAACAATGAGCAGTTCTTC
CSAEPGTQANNEQFF
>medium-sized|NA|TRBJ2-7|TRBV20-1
TGCAGTGCTAGAGATGCGAAGCAGGGAGCGGTCCACGAGCAGTACTTC
CSARDAKQGAVHEQYF
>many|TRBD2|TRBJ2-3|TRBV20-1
TGCAGTGCTAGGACTAGCGGGGTAGCAGATACGCAGTATTTT
CSARTSGVADTQYF
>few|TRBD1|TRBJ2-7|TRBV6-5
TGTGCCAGTTGGACAGGGGATGAGCAGTACTTC
CASWTGDEQYF
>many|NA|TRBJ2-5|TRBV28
TGTGCCAGCAGTTTTTACCAGGGGTCCGCACAAGAGACCCAGTACTTC
CASSFYQGSAQETQYF
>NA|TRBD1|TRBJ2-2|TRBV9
TGTGCCAGCAGCTTTGGGACAGGCCTCACCGGGGAGCTGTTTTTT
CASSFGTGLTGELFF
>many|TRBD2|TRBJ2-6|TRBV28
TGTGCCAGCAGTTTGGGAGGGCCCTCTGGGGCCAACGTCCTGACTTTC
CASSLGGPSGANVLTF
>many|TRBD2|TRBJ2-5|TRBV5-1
TGCGCCAGCAGAGGACTAGCTGGAATTGAGACCCAGTACTTC
CASRGLAGIETQYF
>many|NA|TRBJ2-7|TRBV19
TGTGCCAGTAGTCCGGGGGACTTTGGAGCCTACGAGCAGTACTTC
CASSPGDFGAYEQYF
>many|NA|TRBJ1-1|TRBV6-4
TGTGCCAGCAGTGCGGGGGCGAGGACTGAAGCTTTCTTT
CASSAGARTEAFF
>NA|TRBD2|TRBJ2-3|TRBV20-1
TGCAGTGCTAGCGGGGGGTCCACAGATACGCAGTATTTT
CSASGGSTDTQYF
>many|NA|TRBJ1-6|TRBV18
TGTGCCAGCTCACCGAGTTCTTTGGGGAGTAATTCACCCCTCCACTTT
CASSPSSLGSNSPLHF
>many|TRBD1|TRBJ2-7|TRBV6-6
TGTGCCAGCGGGGGACAGGGACCTGGGGAGCAGTACTTC
CASGGQGPGEQYF
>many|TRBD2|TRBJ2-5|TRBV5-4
TGTGCCAGCAGCCCTAGCGGGAATATCCAAGAGACCCAGTACTTC
CASSPSGNIQETQYF
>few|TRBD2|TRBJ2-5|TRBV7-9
TGTGCCAGCAGCTTGGAGCGGGGGGGTCCAGAGACCCAGTACTTC
CASSLERGGPETQYF
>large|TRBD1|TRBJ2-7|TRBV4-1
TGCGCCAGCAGCCCCGACAGGGTCTCCTACGAGCAGTACTTC
CASSPDRVSYEQYF
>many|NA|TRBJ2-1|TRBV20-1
TGCAGTGCTCCTCACACAGGGTACAATGAGCAGTTCTTC
CSAPHTGYNEQFF
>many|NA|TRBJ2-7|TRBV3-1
TGTGCCAGCAGCCACGGGACTTACGAGCAGTACTTC
CASSHGTYEQYF
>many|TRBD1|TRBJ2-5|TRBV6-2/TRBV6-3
TGTGCCAGCAGTTCCAACAGGGGCCGAGAGACCCAGTACTTC
CASSSNRGRETQYF
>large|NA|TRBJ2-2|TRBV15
TGTGCCACCAAACCGGGTCTATTACCCACCGGGGAGCTGTTTTTT
CATKPGLLPTGELFF
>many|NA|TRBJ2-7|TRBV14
TGTGCCAGCAGCCAAGGGGGACGGGAGAACTACGAGCAGTACTTC
CASSQGGRENYEQYF
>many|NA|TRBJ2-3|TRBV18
TGTGCCAGCTCACCCGGCGGGGGCCGAGATACGCAGTATTTT
CASSPGGGRDTQYF
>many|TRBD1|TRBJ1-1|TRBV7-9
TGTGCCAGCAGCTTACAGGGGGCGCGGACTGAAGCTTTCTTT
CASSLQGARTEAFF
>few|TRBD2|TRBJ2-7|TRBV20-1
TGCAGTGCTTCCCAGGGAGGGTCCTACGAGCAGTACTTC
CSASQGGSYEQYF